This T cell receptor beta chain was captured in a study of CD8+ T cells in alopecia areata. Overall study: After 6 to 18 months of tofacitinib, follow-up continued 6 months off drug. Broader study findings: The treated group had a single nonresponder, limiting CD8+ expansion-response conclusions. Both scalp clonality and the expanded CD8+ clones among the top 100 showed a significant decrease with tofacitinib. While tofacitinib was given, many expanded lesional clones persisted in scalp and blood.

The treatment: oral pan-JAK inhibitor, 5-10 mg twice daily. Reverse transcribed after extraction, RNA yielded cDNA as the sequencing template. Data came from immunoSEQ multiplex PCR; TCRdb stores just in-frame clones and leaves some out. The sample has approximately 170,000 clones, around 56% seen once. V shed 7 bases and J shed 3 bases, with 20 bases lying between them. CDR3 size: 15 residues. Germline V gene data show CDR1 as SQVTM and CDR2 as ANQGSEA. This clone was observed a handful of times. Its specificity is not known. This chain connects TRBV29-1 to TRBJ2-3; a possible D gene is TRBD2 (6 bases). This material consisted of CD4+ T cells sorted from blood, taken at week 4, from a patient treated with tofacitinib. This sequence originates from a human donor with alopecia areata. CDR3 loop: CSAGGLGRRTDTQYF. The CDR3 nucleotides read TGCAGCGCTGGCGGGCTCGGGAGACGAACAGATACGCAGTATTTT.